What follows are 11 T cell receptor beta chains derived from one specimen sequenced in a study of blood T cell repertoires in COVID-19 (dated by TCRdb to 2018 to 2021). The receptor library was made with the immunoSEQ multiplex PCR assay. TCRdb took over this immuneACCESS table, retaining in-frame rearrangements with V and J assigned. Such tables are incomplete; in checked studies, under half of the missing clones stem from an unresolved V gene, and the remainder is unexplained. The sample table records approximately 97,000 clones; approximately 86% of these occur just once. The ten largest clones add up to about 1.9% of the sample. The sequenced sample consisted of peripheral blood. The receptors originated from a man in his fifties or sixties with COVID-19, enrolled during active disease.

CDR3 DNA sequence: TGTGCCAGCAGCTTAAGACAGGGCGGTGAAAAACTGTTTTTT. Amino acids: CASSLRQGGEKLFF. This chain joins TRBV7-9 and TRBJ1-4; 7 positions match TRBD1. The trim removed 2 bases at V and 7 bases at J, leaving 4 bases unmatched. CDR1 SEHNR and CDR2 FQNEAQ come from the germline V gene (reference sequence). The CDR3 totals 14 residues.

This clone turned up a few times. The V gene is TRBV11-3, the J gene TRBJ2-7, with TRBD1 matching 7 bases. The V segment lost 1 base and the J segment 5 bases; nucleotides outside the gene matches: 8. Germline V gene sequence: CDR1 SGHNT, CDR2 YENEEA. The CDR3 totals 15 residues. In DNA, the CDR3 is TGTGCCAGCAGCTTAGGGATACAGGGGACGGACGAGCAGTACTTC. It specifies CASSLGIQGTDEQYF. The complete variable domain, with remaining parts taken from reference TRBV11-3 and TRBJ2-7, reads EAGVVQSPRYKIIEKKQPVAFWCNPISGHNTLYWYLQNLGQGPELLIRYENEEAVDDSQLPKDRFSAERLKGVDSTLKIQPAELGDSAVYLCASSLGIQGTDEQYFGPGTRLTVT.

This clone showed up just once. V usage is TRBV6-1 and J usage is TRBJ2-1; D remains unclear. Trimming pared 6 bases from V and 8 bases from J, leaving 8 bases between. CDR3 length: 11 residues. The V gene's germline CDR1 is MNHNS and CDR2 SASEGT. For the CDR3, the DNA is TGTGCCAGCAGCCGACGGGATGAGCAGTTCTTC. Its protein product is CASSRRDEQFF.

The chain has TRBV7-9 and TRBJ1-5, with D perhaps matching TRBD1 (6 bases). There are 13 residues in the CDR3. Trimming cost V 7 bases and J 9 bases, with 16 bases left between them. Germline values: CDR1 SEHNR, CDR2 FQNEAQ (reference sequence). CDR3 in DNA: TGTGCCAGCACCGGGGCAGGGGCCGGGCCCCAGCATTTT. The encoded protein is CASTGAGAGPQHF.

This CDR3 is CASSQDPPGLNSPLHF. As DNA, the CDR3 is TGTGCCAGCAGCCAAGATCCCCCGGGGTTGAATTCACCCCTCCACTTT. The chain has TRBV3-1 (or the pseudogene TRBV3-2) and TRBJ1-6; D remains unclear. Trimming pared 0 bases from V and 7 bases from J, leaving 13 bases between. The CDR3 has 16 residues. Per germline, CDR1 LGHDT and CDR2 YNNKEL (reference sequence).

V and J are TRBV7-2 and TRBJ1-1; D may be TRBD1 (5 bases). Looked up from germline, CDR1 is SGHTA and CDR2 is FQGNSA. With 4 bases removed from V and 2 bases from J, the gap between germline ends came to 11 bases. This CDR3 has 14 residues. The CDR3, as DNA: TGTGCCAGCAGCTCCCAGGGATTCAACACTGAAGCTTTCTTT. This codes for CASSSQGFNTEAFF.

This clone was counted once. The V and J genes are TRBV11-2 and TRBJ1-2, with D maybe TRBD1 (5 bases). Germline CDR1 is SGHAT and CDR2 is FQNNGV. The CDR3 extends over 12 amino acids. V was cut by 0 bases and J by 6 bases, with 5 bases left in between. DNA of the CDR3: TGTGCCAGCAGCTTAGACAGGGATGGCTACACCTTC. This encodes CASSLDRDGYTF. The entire variable domain, with the rest obtained from reference TRBV11-2 and TRBJ1-2, is as follows: EAGVAQSPRYKIIEKRQSVAFWCNPISGHATLYWYQQILGQGPKLLIQFQNNGVVDDSQLPKDRFSAERLKGVDSTLKIQPAKLEDSAVYLCASSLDRDGYTFGSGTRLTVV.

The J gene is TRBJ2-3, the V gene TRBV4-1; 7 nucleotides line up with TRBD2. Per the germline V gene, CDR1 is MGHRA and CDR2 is YSYEKL. The V and J ends lost 2 bases and 7 bases, in that order; junction bases with no gene match: 15. The CDR3 contains 17 residues. The CDR3 coding sequence is TGCGCCAGCAGCCAACCCACCTGGGGGGGGTATCAAAATACGCAGTATTTT. Amino acids: CASSQPTWGGYQNTQYF.

This chain links TRBV13 with TRBJ1-6, with D possibly being TRBD1 (5 bases). V gave up 1 base and J gave up 9 bases, with 16 bases separating them. Per germline, CDR1 PRHDT and CDR2 FYEKMQ (reference sequence). The CDR3 consists of 16 residues. The CDR3 bases are TGTGCCAGCAGCTTAGTTGGGGGGGGAGTGAGTTCACCCCTCCACTTT. Translating it yields CASSLVGGGVSSPLHF. Variable domain in full (rest from reference TRBV13 and TRBJ1-6): AAGVIQSPRHLIKEKRETATLKCYPIPRHDTVYWYQQGPGQDPQFLISFYEKMQSDKGSIPDRFSAQQFSDYHSELNMSSLELGDSALYFCASSLVGGGVSSPLHFGNGTRLTVT.

The chain has TRBV9 and TRBJ1-3; TRBD1 aligns across 8 bases. V dropped 4 bases and J dropped 7; count of bases not matched to a gene: 7. The CDR3 is made up of 14 amino acids. Germline CDR1 and CDR2: SGDLS and YYNGEE. For the CDR3, the DNA is TGTGCCAGCAGCTCCCAGGGGGCGCGGAACACCATATATTTT. Protein product: CASSSQGARNTIYF.

The sample holds one count of this clone. The chain has TRBV10-3 and TRBJ2-1; 8 bases are shared with TRBD2. V lost 7 bases and J lost 10; bases outside the gene matches: 24. Germline-derived CDR1 and CDR2 are ENHRY and SYGVKD. The length of the CDR3 is 18 residues. CDR3 sequence: CAITPGAGGTTAISEQFF. The CDR3 DNA sequence: TGTGCCATCACCCCGGGGGCGGGGGGTACCACCGCCATTTCGGAGCAGTTCTTC.